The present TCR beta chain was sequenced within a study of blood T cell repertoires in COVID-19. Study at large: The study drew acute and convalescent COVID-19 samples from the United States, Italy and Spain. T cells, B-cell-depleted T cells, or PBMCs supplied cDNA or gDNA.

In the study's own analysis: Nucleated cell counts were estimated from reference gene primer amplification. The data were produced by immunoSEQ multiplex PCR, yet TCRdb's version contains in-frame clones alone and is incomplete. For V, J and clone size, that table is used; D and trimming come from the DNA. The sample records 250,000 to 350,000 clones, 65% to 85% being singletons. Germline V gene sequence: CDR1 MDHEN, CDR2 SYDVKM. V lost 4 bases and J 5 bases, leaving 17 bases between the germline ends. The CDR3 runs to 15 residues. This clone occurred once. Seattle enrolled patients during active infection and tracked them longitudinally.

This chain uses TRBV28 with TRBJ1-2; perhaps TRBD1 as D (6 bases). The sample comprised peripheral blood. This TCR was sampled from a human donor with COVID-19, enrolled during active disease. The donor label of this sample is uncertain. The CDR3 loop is CASSSYGQQTYGYTF. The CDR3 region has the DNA TGTGCCAGCAGTTCATACGGACAGCAGACTTATGGCTACACCTTC.